This T cell receptor beta chain was observed in a study of blood T cell repertoires in COVID-19. Study at large: Whether acute or convalescent, the COVID-19 samples came from the United States, Italy and Spain. Sources were T cells, B-cell-depleted T cells, or PBMCs; the material itself was cDNA or gDNA.

A Seattle source enrolled patients during active infection and followed them longitudinally. Assay used: immunoSEQ multiplex PCR; TCRdb lists only in-frame clones, some missing. The sample has about 440,000 clones, around 88% seen once. Sequenced sample: peripheral blood. The TCR was taken from a woman aged 45-65 years with COVID-19, enrolled during active disease.

In DNA, the CDR3 is TGCAGCGTTGAAGCCCGACAGAGTAGCACAGATACGCAGTATTTT. It is translated as CSVEARQSSTDTQYF. The chain links TRBV29-1 to TRBJ2-3; the D gene is possibly TRBD1 (5 bases). The CDR3 totals 15 residues. CDR1 and CDR2 (germline): SQVTM, ANQGSEA. V was cut by 1 base and J by 0 bases, with 11 bases left in between.